The 3 T cell receptor beta chains presented below share a single source sample, sequenced in a study of beta chain features in type 1 diabetes. Overall study findings and caveats: For Type 1 diabetes patients, all four CD4+ subsets carried TCRB CDR3s that were moderately but significantly shorter.

Of the isolated RNA, all was reverse transcribed, and so the sequenced material was expressed TCRB transcripts. The repertoire was sequenced with immunoSEQ multiplex PCR; TCRdb's copy has only in-frame clones and lacks some. The sample lists approximately 360,000 clones; 10% to 15% were seen once. Their antigens remain unidentified. The sample comprised naive CD4+ T cells from blood. The source is a woman aged 18-29 years with type 1 diabetes.

This clone was counted between two and nine times. The gene calls are TRBV25-1 and TRBJ2-3; 8 nucleotides line up with TRBD2. Trimming took 2 bases from V and 2 from J; bases not matched to a gene: 12. CDR3 length: 18 amino acids. Germline-derived CDR1 and CDR2 are MGHDK and SYGVNS. The CDR3 coding sequence is TGTGCCAGCAGTGAACTCCGAAGGACAGCGGGAGCCACAGATACGCAGTATTTT. Translation gives CASSELRRTAGATDTQYF.

V is TRBV13 and J is TRBJ2-1; possibly TRBD2 for D (7 bases). This CDR3 is built from 15 residues. Germline CDR1 and CDR2: PRHDT and FYEKMQ (reference sequence). V was clipped by 3 bases and J by 6 bases, with 15 bases between them. The CDR3 protein is CASSFRGAQGNEQFF. The CDR3 DNA reads as TGTGCCAGCAGCTTTCGGGGGGCACAAGGCAATGAGCAGTTCTTC.

In this sample, this clone turned up once. The J gene is TRBJ2-5, the V gene TRBV19; 7 bases map to TRBD2. CDR1 and CDR2 (germline): LNHDA, SQIVND (reference sequence). This CDR3 has 14 residues. The ends lost 3 bases at V and 5 bases at J; junction bases unmatched: 6. The CDR3 nucleotides are TGTGCCAGTAGTATTGCGGGAGTGGGGGAGACCCAGTACTTC. It translates to CASSIAGVGETQYF.